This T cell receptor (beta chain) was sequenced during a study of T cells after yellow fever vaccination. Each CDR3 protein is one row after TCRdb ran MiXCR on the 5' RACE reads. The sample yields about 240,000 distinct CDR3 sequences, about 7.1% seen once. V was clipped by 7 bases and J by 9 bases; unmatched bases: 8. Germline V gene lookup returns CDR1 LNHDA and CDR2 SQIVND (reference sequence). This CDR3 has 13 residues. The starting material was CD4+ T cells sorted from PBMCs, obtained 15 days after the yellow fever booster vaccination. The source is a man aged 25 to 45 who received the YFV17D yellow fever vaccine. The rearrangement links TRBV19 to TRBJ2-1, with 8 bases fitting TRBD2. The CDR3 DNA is TGTGCCAGTACGGGACTAGTGGACGCTGAGCAGTTCTTC. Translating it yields CASTGLVDAEQFF.